This T cell receptor beta chain was recovered during a study of monozygotic twins with inflammatory bowel disease (dated by TCRdb to the late 2010s). In the study overall: In total, roughly 30 monozygotic twin pairs made up the full study: 19 Danish pairs, all IBD-discordant, plus nine German pairs, of which four were IBD-concordant and five were IBD-discordant. The search for disease-associated traits relied mainly on comparing, within discordant pairs, IBD patients with their genetically identical healthy co-twins. Each individual had, on average, about 151 000 unique TCRalpha sequences and 181 000 unique TCRbeta sequences available for analysis.

Study-wide conclusions, independent of this receptor: IBD patients shared fewer clonotypes with other individuals than healthy twins did, most markedly in patients showing signs of disease activity. Measured by the inverse Simpson index, TCRbeta repertoire diversity was lower in IBD patients than in their healthy co-twins. The results gave no support for a single strong signal or clonotype linked to IBD. The analysis was unable to tell different T cell subtypes apart. Repertoire similarity did not differ between concordant and discordant twins, which could be due to limited statistical power. Because patients received different immunosuppressive treatments, the repertoires may have picked up extra background noise and variability between individuals.

As to this clonotype: No cognate antigen has been identified for it.

Library preparation was by 5' RACE. Each TCR library was prepared from about 4,000 ng of total RNA. For each sample, cDNA was synthesized in eight separate reactions using SMARTScribe reverse transcriptase. During cDNA synthesis, template switching was used to introduce unique molecular identifiers that contained a 6-nucleotide sample barcode. Two nested PCRs of about 16 and 10 cycles amplified the TCRalpha and TCRbeta cDNA, and bead purification followed each PCR. Before amplification, the cDNA was both treated with uracil DNA-glycosylase and purified with the QIAquick PCR purification kit. The second PCR was the step at which Illumina TruSeq-compatible adapters and sample-specific barcodes were added. TapeStation and Qubit were used to check library quality and concentration, and around 4.7 ng of each library was pooled. The pooled libraries were sequenced with 2 x 100 bp reads and custom sequencing primers on an Illumina HiSeq2500 single-index Rapid Run. The original pipeline was this. MiGEC version 1.2.6 was used for UMI-based consensus assembly to correct PCR and sequencing errors. MiXCR version 2.1.1 was used for V(D)J alignment, clonotype assembly and CDR3 extraction. Gene usage, clonotype sharing and MAIT/NKT TCR abundance were normalised by analysing the top 1000, 10 000 and 20 000 clonotypes per sample. Diversity was computed as the inverse Simpson index with the vegan R package after downsampling to 27 000 UMIs. Paired Mann-Whitney U tests on discordant twin pairs were used, with Benjamini-Hochberg multiple-testing correction. Following reprocessing of the reads by TCRdb, the data hold one row per CDR3 protein sequence and no DNA is available. V and J calls and clone size were set by TCRdb, not the authors. The table of this sample itemizes about 160,000 distinct CDR3 sequences. The top ten hold around 7% of the sample.

Sequences SGHRS (CDR1) and YFSETQ (CDR2) are obtained from the germline V gene. The CDR3, cysteine through phenylalanine, is 16 amino acids long. This entry has no DNA. From each donor, an approximately 2.4 ml peripheral blood sample was drawn into PAXgene tubes and stored at -80 degrees C. Without T cell sorting, total RNA was isolated from whole blood using the PAXgene blood miRNA kit on an automated QIAcube. Peripheral blood from monozygotic twin pairs, either concordant or discordant for inflammatory bowel disease, underwent deep TCRalpha and TCRbeta repertoire profiling that used unique molecular barcoding. Smoking habits were recorded for all twin pairs, with individuals classified as current, former or never smokers.

This receptor was taken from a human donor with ulcerative colitis or Crohn's disease, or a healthy co-twin of an affected twin (not recorded which). Sequenced input: blood. This chain is built from TRBV5-1 and TRBJ2-5; the D gene TCRdb calls, TRBD2, cannot be checked with no DNA. This receptor carries the CDR3 CASSFGTSGTQETQYF.